This TCR beta chain was observed in a study of T cells in Graves' hyperthyroidism and ophthalmopathy. RNA transcripts were the template for amplifying TCR beta CDR3 regions. The HTBI set primed first-round TCR CDR3 RT-PCR. MiXCR, applied by TCRdb to the multiplex PCR reads, yields one record per CDR3 protein. The top ten hold 10% of the sample, which has hundreds of thousands of distinct CDR3 sequences, around 15% seen once. Pregnant or lactating patients were excluded, as were those with uncontrolled infection or other autoimmune disease. For the diagnoses, clinical symptoms, serum thyroxine and TRAb, thyroid ultrasound and orbital computed tomography were used. Study findings and constraints: Separation of ophthalmopathy from stable hyperthyroidism was achieved by a 13 V-J model. Among thyroid clonotypes expanded above 0.001, most also appeared in blood.

Trimming removed 2 bases from V and 4 bases from J, with 6 bases in between. Per the germline V gene, CDR1 is SGHTA and CDR2 is FQGNSA. The CDR3 covers 13 residues. Concerning this clonotype itself: Its cognate antigen is unknown.

The TCR was taken from a woman younger than 35 with Graves' hyperthyroidism. The sequenced material came from blood. V and J are TRBV7-2 and TRBJ1-5; no definite D call. CDR3 nucleotide sequence: TGTGCCAGCAGCTTATACGCAAATCAGCCCCAGCATTTT. Translation: CASSLYANQPQHF. Full variable domain (remainder filled in from reference TRBV7-2 and TRBJ1-5): GAGVSQSPSNKVTEKGKDVELRCDPISGHTALYWYRQSLGQGLEFLIYFQGNSAPDKSGLPSDRFSAERTGGSVSTLTIQRTQQEDSAVYLCASSLYANQPQHFGDGTRLSIL.